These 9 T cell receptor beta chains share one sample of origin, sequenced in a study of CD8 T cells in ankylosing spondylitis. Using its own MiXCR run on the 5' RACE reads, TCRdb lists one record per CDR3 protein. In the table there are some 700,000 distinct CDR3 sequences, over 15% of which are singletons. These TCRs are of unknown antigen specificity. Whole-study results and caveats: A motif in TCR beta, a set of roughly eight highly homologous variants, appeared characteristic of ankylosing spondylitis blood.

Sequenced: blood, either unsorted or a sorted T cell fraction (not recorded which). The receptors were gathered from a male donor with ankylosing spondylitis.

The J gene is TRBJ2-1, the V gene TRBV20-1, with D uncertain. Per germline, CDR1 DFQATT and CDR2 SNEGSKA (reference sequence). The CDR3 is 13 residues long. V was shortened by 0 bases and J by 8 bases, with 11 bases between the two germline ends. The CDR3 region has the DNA TGCAGTGCTAGAGAAACCCTTTTGGATGAGCAGTTCTTC. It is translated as CSARETLLDEQFF.

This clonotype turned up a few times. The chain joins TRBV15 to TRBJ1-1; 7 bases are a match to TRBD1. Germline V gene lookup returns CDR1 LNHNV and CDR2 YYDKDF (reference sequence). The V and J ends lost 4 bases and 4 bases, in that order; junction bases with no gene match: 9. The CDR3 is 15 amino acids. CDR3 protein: CATSTNPGTVTEAFF. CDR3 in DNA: TGTGCCACCAGCACCAACCCGGGGACAGTCACTGAAGCTTTCTTT.

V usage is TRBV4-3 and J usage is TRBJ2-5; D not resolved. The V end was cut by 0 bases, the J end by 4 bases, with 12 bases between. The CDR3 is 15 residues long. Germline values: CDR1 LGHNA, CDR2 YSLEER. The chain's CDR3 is CASSQDVGVAETQYF. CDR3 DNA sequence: TGCGCCAGCAGCCAAGATGTCGGTGTGGCAGAGACCCAGTACTTC.

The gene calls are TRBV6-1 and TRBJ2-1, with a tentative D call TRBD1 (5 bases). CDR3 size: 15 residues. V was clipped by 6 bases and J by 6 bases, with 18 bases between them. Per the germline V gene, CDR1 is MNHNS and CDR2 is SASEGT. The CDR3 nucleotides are TGTGCCAGCAGCCCCAGGGAAACATACATCAATGAGCAGTTCTTC. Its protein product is CASSPRETYINEQFF.

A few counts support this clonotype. The CDR3 region has the DNA TGTGCCAGCAGCCAAGGTTGGCGACTAGCGGGGTTTACCTACGAGCAGTACTTC. Its protein is CASSQGWRLAGFTYEQYF. The chain carries TRBV14 and TRBJ2-7, with 11 bases matching TRBD2. Germline trimming cut 1 base from V and 2 bases from J; bases unmatched to any gene: 10. The CDR3 totals 18 residues. Germline loops: CDR1 SGHDN, CDR2 FVKESK.

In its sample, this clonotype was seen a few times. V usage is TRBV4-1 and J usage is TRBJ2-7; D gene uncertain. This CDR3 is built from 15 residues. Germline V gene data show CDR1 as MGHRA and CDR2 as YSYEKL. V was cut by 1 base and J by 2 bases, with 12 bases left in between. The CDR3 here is CASSQAIGLTYEQYF. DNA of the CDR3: TGCGCCAGCAGCCAAGCGATCGGATTGACCTACGAGCAGTACTTC.

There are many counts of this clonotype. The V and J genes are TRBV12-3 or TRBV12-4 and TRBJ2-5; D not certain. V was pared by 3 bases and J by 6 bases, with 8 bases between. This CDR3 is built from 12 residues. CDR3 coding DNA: TGTGCCAGCAGTTTGTCCGTAAAGACCCAGTACTTC. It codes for CASSLSVKTQYF.

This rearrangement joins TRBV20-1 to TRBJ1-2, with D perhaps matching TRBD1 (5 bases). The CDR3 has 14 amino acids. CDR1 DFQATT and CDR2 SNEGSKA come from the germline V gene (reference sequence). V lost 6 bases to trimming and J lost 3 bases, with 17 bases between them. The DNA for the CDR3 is TGCAGTGCCAGACCATCCCGGGGCCACTATGGCTACACCTTC. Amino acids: CSARPSRGHYGYTF.

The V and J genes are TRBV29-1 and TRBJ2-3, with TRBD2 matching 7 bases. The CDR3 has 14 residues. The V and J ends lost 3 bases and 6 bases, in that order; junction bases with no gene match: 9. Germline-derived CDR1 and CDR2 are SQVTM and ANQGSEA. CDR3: CSVEGGLVGDTQYF. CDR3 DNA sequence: TGCAGCGTTGAGGGCGGACTAGTGGGGGATACGCAGTATTTT.